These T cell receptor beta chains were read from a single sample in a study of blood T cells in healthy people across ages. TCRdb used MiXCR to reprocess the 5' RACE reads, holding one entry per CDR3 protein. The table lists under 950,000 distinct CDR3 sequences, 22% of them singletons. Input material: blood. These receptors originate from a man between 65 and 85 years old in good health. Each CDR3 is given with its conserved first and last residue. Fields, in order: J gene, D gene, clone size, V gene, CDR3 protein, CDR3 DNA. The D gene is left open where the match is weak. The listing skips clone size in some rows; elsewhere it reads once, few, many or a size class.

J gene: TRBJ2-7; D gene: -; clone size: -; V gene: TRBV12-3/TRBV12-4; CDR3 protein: CASSSGTPYEQYF; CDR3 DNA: TGTGCCAGCAGTTCAGGGACCCCCTACGAGCAGTACTTC
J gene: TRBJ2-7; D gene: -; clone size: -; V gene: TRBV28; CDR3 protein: CASRTRPTLEQYF; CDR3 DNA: TGTGCCAGCAGAACACGTCCCACCCTCGAGCAGTACTTC
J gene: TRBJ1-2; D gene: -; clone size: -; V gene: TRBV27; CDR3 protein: CASSFQSDLGGQGGAVGYTF; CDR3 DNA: TGTGCCAGCAGTTTTCAGTCAGACTTGGGGGGGCAGGGAGGGGCTGTTGGCTACACCTTC
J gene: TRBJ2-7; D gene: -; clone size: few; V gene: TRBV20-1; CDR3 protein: CSARGGRKGNSYEQYF; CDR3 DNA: TGCAGTGCTAGGGGGGGCCGGAAGGGGAACTCCTACGAGCAGTACTTC
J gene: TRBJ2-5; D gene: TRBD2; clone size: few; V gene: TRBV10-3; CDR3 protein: CASGGGEETQYF; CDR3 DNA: TGTGCGTCCGGGGGGGGTGAAGAGACCCAGTACTTC
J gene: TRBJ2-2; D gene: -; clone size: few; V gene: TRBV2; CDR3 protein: CASTGTRVTGELFF; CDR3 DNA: TGTGCCAGCACCGGGACTCGGGTGACGGGGGAGCTGTTTTTT
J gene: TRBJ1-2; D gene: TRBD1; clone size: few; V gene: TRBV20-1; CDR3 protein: CSARRGTGGEGYTF; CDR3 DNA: TGCAGTGCTAGACGAGGGACAGGGGGCGAAGGCTACACCTTT
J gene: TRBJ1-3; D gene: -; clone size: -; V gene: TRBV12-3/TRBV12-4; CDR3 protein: CASSPGAATGNTIYF; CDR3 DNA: TGTGCCAGCAGCCCCGGCGCAGCGACTGGAAACACCATATATTTT
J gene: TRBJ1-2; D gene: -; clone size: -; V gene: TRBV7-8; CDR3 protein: CASSLVPTGYGHTF; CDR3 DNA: TGTGCCAGCAGCTTAGTCCCGACAGGATATGGCCACACCTTC
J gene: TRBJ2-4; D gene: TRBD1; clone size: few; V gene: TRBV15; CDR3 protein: CATRRDRGSDIQYF; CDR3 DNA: TGTGCCACCAGACGGGACAGGGGTTCGGACATTCAGTACTTC
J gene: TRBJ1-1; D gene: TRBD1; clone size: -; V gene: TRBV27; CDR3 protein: CASSPLDRTGLKAFF; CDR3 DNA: TGTGCCAGCAGCCCATTAGATCGGACAGGGCTTAAAGCTTTCTTT
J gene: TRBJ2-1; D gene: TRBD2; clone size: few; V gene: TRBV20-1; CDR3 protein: CSARDWGGGGRDEQFF; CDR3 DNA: TGCAGTGCTAGAGATTGGGGTGGCGGGGGACGAGATGAGCAGTTCTTC
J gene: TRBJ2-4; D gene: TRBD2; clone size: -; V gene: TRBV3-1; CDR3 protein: CASSQALAVEIQYF; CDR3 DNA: TGTGCCAGCAGCCAAGCCCTAGCGGTGGAAATTCAGTACTTC
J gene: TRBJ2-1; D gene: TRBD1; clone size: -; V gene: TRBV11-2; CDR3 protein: CASSSPGRGNNEQFF; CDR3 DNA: TGTGCCAGCAGCTCCCCGGGCAGGGGGAACAATGAGCAGTTCTTC
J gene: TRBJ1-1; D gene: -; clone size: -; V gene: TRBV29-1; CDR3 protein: CSGGRSMNTEAFF; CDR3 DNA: TGCAGTGGGGGAAGGAGTATGAACACTGAAGCTTTCTTT
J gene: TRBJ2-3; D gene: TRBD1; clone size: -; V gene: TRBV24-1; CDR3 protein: CATSDGDPGQGVDTQYF; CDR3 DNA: TGTGCCACCAGTGATGGGGATCCGGGCCAGGGGGTAGATACGCAGTATTTT
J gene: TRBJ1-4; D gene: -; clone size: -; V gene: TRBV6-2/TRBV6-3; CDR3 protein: CASSYSSGGGFEKLFF; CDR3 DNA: TGTGCCAGCAGTTACTCGAGTGGCGGGGGCTTTGAAAAACTGTTTTTT
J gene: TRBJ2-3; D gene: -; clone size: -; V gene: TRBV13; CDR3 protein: CASSLGLTTDTQYF; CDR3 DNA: TGTGCCAGCAGCTTAGGCCTCACCACAGATACGCAGTATTTT
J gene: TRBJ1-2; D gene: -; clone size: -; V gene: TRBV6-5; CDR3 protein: CACSYQRSGYGYTF; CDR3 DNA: TGTGCCTGCAGTTATCAGCGGTCGGGCTATGGCTACACCTTC
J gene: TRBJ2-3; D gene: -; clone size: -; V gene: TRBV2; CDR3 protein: CASLRDNTDTQYF; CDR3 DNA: TGTGCCAGCCTTCGGGACAATACAGATACGCAGTATTTT
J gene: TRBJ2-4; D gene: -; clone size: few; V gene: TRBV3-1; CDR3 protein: CASSPRVGKNIQYF; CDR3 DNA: TGTGCCAGCAGCCCACGGGTGGGCAAAAACATTCAGTACTTC
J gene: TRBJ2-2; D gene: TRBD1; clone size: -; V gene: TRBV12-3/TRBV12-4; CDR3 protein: CASIRDSLNANTGELFF; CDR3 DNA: TGTGCCAGTATCCGGGACAGCTTAAACGCGAACACCGGGGAGCTGTTTTTT
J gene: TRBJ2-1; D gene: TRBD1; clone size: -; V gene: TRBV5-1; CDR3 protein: CASSLQGGSLDEQFF; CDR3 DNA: TGCGCCAGCAGCTTACAGGGGGGCTCCCTCGATGAGCAGTTCTTC
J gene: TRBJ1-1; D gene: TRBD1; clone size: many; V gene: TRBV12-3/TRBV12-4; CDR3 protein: CASSLRQGVTEAFF; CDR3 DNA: TGTGCCAGCAGTTTGAGACAGGGCGTGACTGAAGCTTTCTTT
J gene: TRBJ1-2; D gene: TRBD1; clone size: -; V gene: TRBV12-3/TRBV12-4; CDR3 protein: CASTKLTGGIYGYTF; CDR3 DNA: TGTGCCAGCACTAAACTAACAGGGGGCATCTATGGCTACACCTTC
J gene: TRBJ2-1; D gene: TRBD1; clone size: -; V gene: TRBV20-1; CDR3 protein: CSAREGGHEQFF; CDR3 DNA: TGCAGTGCTAGAGAAGGGGGCCATGAGCAGTTCTTC
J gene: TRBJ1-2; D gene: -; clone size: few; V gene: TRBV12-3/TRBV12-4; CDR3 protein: CASSGTPNYGYTF; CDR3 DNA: TGTGCCAGCAGTGGGACACCAAACTATGGCTACACCTTC
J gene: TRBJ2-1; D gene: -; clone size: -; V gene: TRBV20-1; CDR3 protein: CSARELGGGPNEQFF; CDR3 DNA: TGCAGTGCTAGAGAACTCGGGGGCGGGCCCAATGAGCAGTTCTTC
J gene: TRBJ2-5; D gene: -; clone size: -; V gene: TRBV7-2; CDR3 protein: CASSLNGAGSGETQYF; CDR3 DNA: TGTGCCAGCAGCTTAAATGGGGCAGGGTCCGGGGAGACCCAGTACTTC
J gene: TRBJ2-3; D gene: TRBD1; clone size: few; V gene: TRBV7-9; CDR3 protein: CASSTLDRSTDTQYF; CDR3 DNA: TGTGCCAGCAGCACCTTGGACAGGAGCACAGATACGCAGTATTTT
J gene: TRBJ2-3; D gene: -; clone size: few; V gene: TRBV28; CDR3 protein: CASSSSNRLDMQYF; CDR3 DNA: TGTGCCAGCAGCTCCTCGAACAGGCTGGATATGCAGTATTTT
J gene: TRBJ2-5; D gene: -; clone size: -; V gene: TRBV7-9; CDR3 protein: CASSLGAWGRRETQYF; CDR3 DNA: TGTGCCAGCAGCTTAGGAGCGTGGGGACGCCGAGAGACCCAGTACTTC
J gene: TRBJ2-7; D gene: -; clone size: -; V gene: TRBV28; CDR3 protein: CASSLYEIRHYEQYF; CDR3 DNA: TGTGCCAGCAGTTTATACGAGATACGGCACTACGAGCAGTACTTC
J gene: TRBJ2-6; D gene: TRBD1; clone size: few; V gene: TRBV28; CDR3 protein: CASSRQGGANVLTF; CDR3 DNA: TGTGCCAGCAGTCGACAGGGTGGGGCCAACGTCCTGACTTTC
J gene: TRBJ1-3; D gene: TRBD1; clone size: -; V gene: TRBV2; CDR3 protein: CASSYRDRGFGAGNTIYF; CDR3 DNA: TGTGCCAGCAGTTACCGGGACAGGGGATTCGGAGCTGGAAACACCATATATTTT
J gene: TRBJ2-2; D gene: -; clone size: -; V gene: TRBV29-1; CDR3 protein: CSVRDTNTGELFF; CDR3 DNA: TGCAGCGTCCGGGACACTAACACCGGGGAGCTGTTTTTT
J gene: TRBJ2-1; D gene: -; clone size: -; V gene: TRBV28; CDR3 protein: CASSVSLNRQFF; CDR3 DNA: TGTGCCAGCAGTGTCAGTCTCAATCGGCAGTTCTTC
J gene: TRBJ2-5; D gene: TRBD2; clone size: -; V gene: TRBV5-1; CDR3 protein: CASSTAGTSDETQYF; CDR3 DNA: TGCGCCAGCAGCACTGCAGGGACTAGCGATGAGACCCAGTACTTC
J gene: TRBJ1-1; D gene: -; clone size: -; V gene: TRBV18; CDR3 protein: CASTSDGEAFF; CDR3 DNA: TGTGCCAGCACCTCCGACGGTGAAGCTTTCTTT
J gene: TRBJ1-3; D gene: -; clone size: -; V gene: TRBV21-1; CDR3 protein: CASAPGTAWGIYF; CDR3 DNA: TGTGCCAGCGCCCCGGGGACGGCTTGGGGCATATATTTT
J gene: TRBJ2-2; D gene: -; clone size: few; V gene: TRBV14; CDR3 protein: CASSHGRTGELFF; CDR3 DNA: TGTGCCAGCAGCCATGGACGGACCGGGGAGCTGTTTTTT
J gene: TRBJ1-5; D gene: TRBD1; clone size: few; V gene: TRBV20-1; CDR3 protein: CSARQGASNQPQHF; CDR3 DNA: TGCAGTGCTAGACAGGGGGCAAGCAATCAGCCCCAGCATTTT
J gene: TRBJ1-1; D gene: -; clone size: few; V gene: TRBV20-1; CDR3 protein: CSGAQNTEAFF; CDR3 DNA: TGCAGCGGGGCTCAGAACACTGAAGCTTTCTTT
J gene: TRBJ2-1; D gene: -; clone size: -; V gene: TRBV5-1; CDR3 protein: CASSLLGSNGQFF; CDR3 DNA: TGCGCCAGCAGCCTACTAGGGTCCAATGGGCAGTTCTTC
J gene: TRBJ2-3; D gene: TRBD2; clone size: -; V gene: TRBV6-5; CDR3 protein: CASSYRSGGGTDTQYF; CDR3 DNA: TGTGCCAGTAGTTACCGGTCGGGAGGGGGCACAGATACGCAGTATTTT
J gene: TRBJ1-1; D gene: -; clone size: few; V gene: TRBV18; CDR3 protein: CASSVTTAGWNTEAFF; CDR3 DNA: TGTGCCAGCTCAGTCACCACCGCGGGGTGGAACACTGAAGCTTTCTTT
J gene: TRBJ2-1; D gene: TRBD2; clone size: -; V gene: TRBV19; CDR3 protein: CASSIMGLTAYNEQFF; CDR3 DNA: TGTGCCAGTAGTATTATGGGACTAACCGCCTACAATGAGCAGTTCTTC
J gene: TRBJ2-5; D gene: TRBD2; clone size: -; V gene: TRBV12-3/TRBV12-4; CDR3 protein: CASREGAGGPIGTQYF; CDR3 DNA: TGTGCCAGCAGAGAAGGAGCGGGAGGGCCGATAGGGACCCAGTACTTC
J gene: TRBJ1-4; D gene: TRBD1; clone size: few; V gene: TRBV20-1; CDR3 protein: CSARDGVQGANEKLFF; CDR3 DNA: TGCAGTGCTAGAGATGGAGTCCAGGGGGCCAATGAAAAACTGTTTTTT
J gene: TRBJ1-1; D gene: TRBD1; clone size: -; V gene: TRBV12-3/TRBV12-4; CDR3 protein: CASTGTGGAQEAFF; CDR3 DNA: TGTGCCAGCACCGGGACAGGGGGCGCCCAGGAAGCTTTCTTT
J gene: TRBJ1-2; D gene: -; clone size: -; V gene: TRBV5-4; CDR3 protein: CASRRDRNYGYTF; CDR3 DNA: TGTGCCAGCAGGCGGGACCGAAACTATGGCTACACCTTC
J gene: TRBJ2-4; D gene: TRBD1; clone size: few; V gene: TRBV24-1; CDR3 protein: CATSDPRQGTKNIQYF; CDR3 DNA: TGTGCCACCAGTGATCCCCGACAGGGGACCAAAAACATTCAGTACTTC
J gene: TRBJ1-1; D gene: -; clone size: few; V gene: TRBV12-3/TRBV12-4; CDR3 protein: CASSLGRGRNTEAFF; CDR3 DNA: TGTGCCAGCAGTCTTGGTCGGGGGCGGAACACTGAAGCTTTCTTT
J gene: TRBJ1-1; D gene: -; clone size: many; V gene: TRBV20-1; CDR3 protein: CSAPGTRTEAFF; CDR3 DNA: TGCAGTGCTCCAGGGACGAGGACTGAAGCTTTCTTT